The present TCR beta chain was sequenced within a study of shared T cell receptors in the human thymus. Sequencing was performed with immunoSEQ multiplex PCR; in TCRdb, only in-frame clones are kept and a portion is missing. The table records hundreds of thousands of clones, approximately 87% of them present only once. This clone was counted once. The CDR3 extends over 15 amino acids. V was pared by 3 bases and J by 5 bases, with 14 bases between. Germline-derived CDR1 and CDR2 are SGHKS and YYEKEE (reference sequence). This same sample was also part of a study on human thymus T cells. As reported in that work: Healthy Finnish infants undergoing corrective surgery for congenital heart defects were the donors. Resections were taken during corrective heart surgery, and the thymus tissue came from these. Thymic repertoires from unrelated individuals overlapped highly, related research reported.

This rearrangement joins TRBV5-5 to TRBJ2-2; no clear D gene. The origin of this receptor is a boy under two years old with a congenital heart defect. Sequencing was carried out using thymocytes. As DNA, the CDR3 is TGTGCCAGCAGCTCAAGCAAGACCGGGACCGGGGAGCTGTTTTTT. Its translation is CASSSSKTGTGELFF.